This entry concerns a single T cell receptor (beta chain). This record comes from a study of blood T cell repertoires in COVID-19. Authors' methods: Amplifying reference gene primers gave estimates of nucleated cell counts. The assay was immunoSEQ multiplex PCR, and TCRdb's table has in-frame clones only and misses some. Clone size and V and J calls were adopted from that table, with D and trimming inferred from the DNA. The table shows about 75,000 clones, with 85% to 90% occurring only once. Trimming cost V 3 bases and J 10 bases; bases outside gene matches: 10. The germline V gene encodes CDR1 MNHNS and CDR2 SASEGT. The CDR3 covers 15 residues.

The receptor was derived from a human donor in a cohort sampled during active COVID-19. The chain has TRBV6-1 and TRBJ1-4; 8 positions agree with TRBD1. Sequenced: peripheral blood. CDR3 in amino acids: CASSDRGREIGKLFF. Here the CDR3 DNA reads TGTGCCAGCAGTGACAGGGGGCGCGAGATCGGAAAACTGTTTTTT.